Below, 26 T cell receptor beta chains from the same sample are listed, as sequenced in a study of T cells after yellow fever vaccination. TCRdb redid the calling of the 5' RACE reads with MiXCR, one entry per CDR3 protein. The table has around 100,000 distinct CDR3 sequences, roughly 5.8% seen once. The sample here was CD8+ T cells sorted from PBMCs, taken 10 days after the yellow fever booster vaccination. The receptors stem from a man younger than 30 who received the YFV17D yellow fever vaccine.

The V gene is TRBV7-9, the J gene TRBJ1-1; D ambiguous. V shed 0 bases and J shed 8 bases, with 1 base lying between them. This CDR3 is built from 10 residues. Germline loops: CDR1 SEHNR, CDR2 FQNEAQ (reference sequence). The chain's CDR3 is CASSLAEAFF. CDR3 DNA sequence: TGTGCCAGCAGCTTAGCCGAAGCTTTCTTT.

This clonotype came up many times. The gene calls are TRBV7-9 and TRBJ1-5; D may be TRBD1 (5 bases). Germline loops: CDR1 SEHNR, CDR2 FQNEAQ (reference sequence). There are 17 residues in the CDR3. V was cut by 3 bases and J by 0 bases, with 15 bases left in between. CDR3 sequence: CASSFYPTDGSNQPQHF. The CDR3, as DNA: TGTGCCAGCAGCTTTTATCCGACAGACGGTAGCAATCAGCCCCAGCATTTT.

This clonotype was recorded a few times. V is TRBV5-1 and J is TRBJ2-7; TRBD1 might be the D (6 bases). Germline assignment: CDR1 SGHRS and CDR2 YFSETQ. This CDR3 has 13 residues. Deletions cut 4 bases from V and 4 bases from J, with 12 bases between. Here the CDR3 DNA reads TGCGCCAGCAGCATGGACAGTTTTTACGAGCAGTACTTC. It codes for CASSMDSFYEQYF.

This clonotype was recorded at least ten times. The chain has TRBV6-2 or TRBV6-3 and TRBJ1-5, with TRBD1 matching 8 bases. Germline values: CDR1 MNHEY, CDR2 SVGEGT. After removal of 6 bases from V and 0 bases from J, the junction contained 7 bases not matched to a gene. The CDR3 consists of 16 residues. The CDR3 region has the DNA TGTGCCAGCAGCCCCGGACAGGGCCCTAGCAATCAGCCCCAGCATTTT. This sequence encodes CASSPGQGPSNQPQHF.

This clonotype was seen a few times. V usage is TRBV6-5 and J usage is TRBJ2-2; D is unresolved. From germline, CDR1 is MNHEY and CDR2 SVGAGI. The CDR3 loop spans 13 amino acids. The V end lost 0 bases, the J end lost 6 bases, and 5 bases lay between the germline ends. The CDR3 nucleotides read TGTGCCAGCAGTTACTCGAGTGCCGGGGAGCTGTTTTTT. It translates to CASSYSSAGELFF.

This clonotype has a count of ten or more. This sequence joins TRBV7-2 and TRBJ2-3, with 7 bases identical to TRBD2. CDR3 length: 15 residues. CDR1 and CDR2 from the germline V gene are SGHTA and FQGNSA. V was clipped by 9 bases and J by 6 bases; unmatched bases: 15. This CDR3 reads CASCLAGSRGDTQYF. In nucleotides, the CDR3 is TGTGCCAGTTGTTTAGCGGGTTCCCGGGGGGATACGCAGTATTTT. Filled out from reference TRBV7-2 and TRBJ2-3, the complete variable domain reads GAGVSQSPSNKVTEKGKDVELRCDPISGHTALYWYRQSLGQGLEFLIYFQGNSAPDKSGLPSDRFSAERTGGSVSTLTIQRTQQEDSAVYLCASCLAGSRGDTQYFGPGTRLTVL.

This clonotype was seen at least ten times. The gene calls are TRBV12-3 or TRBV12-4 and TRBJ2-7; D is possibly TRBD1 or TRBD2 (5 bases each). This CDR3 spans 14 amino acids. V dropped 7 bases and J dropped 3 bases, with 16 bases sitting between them. In DNA form, the CDR3 reads TGTGCCAGCACCGACGTAGGGACCTTCTACGAGCAGTACTTC. This encodes CASTDVGTFYEQYF.

This clonotype was seen many times. V and J are TRBV7-3 and TRBJ2-1; TRBD2 matches at 12 bases. This CDR3 spans 15 amino acids. Trimming at V came to 5 bases and at J to 5 bases, leaving 4 bases not matched to a gene. Germline CDR1 SGHTA, CDR2 FQGTGA. Here the CDR3 reads CASSLGLAGNNEQFF. The CDR3, as DNA: TGTGCCAGCAGCCTTGGACTAGCGGGGAACAATGAGCAGTTCTTC.

This clonotype was recorded many times. In nucleotides, the CDR3 is TGCGCCAGCAGCCAAGATAGGTTAAGGGGGAACTACGAGCAGTACTTC. Its translation is CASSQDRLRGNYEQYF. The chain recombines TRBV4-1 with TRBJ2-7, with D possibly matching TRBD1 (6 bases). Germline-derived CDR1 and CDR2 are MGHRA and YSYEKL. The V gene lost 0 bases and the J gene lost 3 bases, with 15 bases spanning the gap. The CDR3 extends over 16 amino acids.

V gene TRBV23-1 combines with J gene TRBJ2-1; tentative D call: TRBD2 (5 bases). TRBV23-1 is noted as an ORF with a role that remains uncertain. CDR3 length equals 14 residues. V was cut by 0 bases and J by 3 bases, with 6 bases left in between. The CDR3: CASSQSGDYNEQFF. DNA for the CDR3: TGCGCCAGCAGTCAATCCGGGGACTACAATGAGCAGTTCTTC.

The chain couples TRBV5-6 to TRBJ2-3; the match to TRBD2 covers 7 bases. The CDR3 is 15 amino acids. The ends lost 0 bases at V and 4 bases at J; junction bases unmatched: 5. CDR1 is SGHDT and CDR2 is YYEEEE in the germline V gene. The CDR3 region is CASSLEASGADTQYF. CDR3 nucleotides: TGTGCCAGCAGCTTGGAAGCTAGCGGAGCAGATACGCAGTATTTT. Variable domain in full (rest from reference TRBV5-6 and TRBJ2-3): DAGVTQSPTHLIKTRGQQVTLRCSPKSGHDTVSWYQQALGQGPQFIFQYYEEEERQRGNFPDRFSGHQFPNYSSELNVNALLLGDSALYLCASSLEASGADTQYFGPGTRLTVL.

Here the CDR3 DNA reads TGTGCCAGCAGCCCCCAGCGGCGGACTGAAGCTTTCTTT. Encoded protein: CASSPQRRTEAFF. This chain connects TRBV6-5 to TRBJ1-1; no definite D call. Trimming pared 6 bases from V and 5 bases from J, leaving 13 bases between. This CDR3 has 13 residues. Germline CDR1 reads MNHEY; CDR2 reads SVGAGI.

This clonotype has just a few counts. The chain carries TRBV7-9 and TRBJ2-3; D not resolved. The length of the CDR3 is 14 residues. The germline V gene encodes CDR1 SEHNR and CDR2 FQNEAQ (reference sequence). Trimming cost V 5 bases and J 4 bases, with 13 bases left between them. The CDR3 spells CASSTTNRSDTQYF. The CDR3 DNA sequence: TGTGCCAGCAGCACCACGAACCGTTCAGATACGCAGTATTTT.

There are a few counts of this clonotype. The CDR3 DNA reads as TGTGCCAGCAGCTTAATCGCAGGGGCCTACGAGCAGTACTTC. Amino acids: CASSLIAGAYEQYF. V is TRBV7-9 and J is TRBJ2-7; TRBD1 might be the D (6 bases). CDR1 and CDR2 (germline): SEHNR, FQNEAQ (reference sequence). The CDR3 runs to 14 residues. V dropped 2 bases and J dropped 2 bases, with 10 bases sitting between them.

The V gene is TRBV4-3, the J gene TRBJ1-2; a weak D match, TRBD1 (5 bases). Germline loops: CDR1 LGHNA, CDR2 YSLEER. The V and J ends lost 0 bases and 4 bases respectively, with 15 bases between them. The CDR3 loop spans 16 amino acids. CDR3 amino acids: CASSQDGWGSGYGYTF. The CDR3 DNA reads TGCGCCAGCAGCCAAGATGGGTGGGGCTCGGGCTATGGCTACACCTTC.

This clonotype has a count of ten or more. This chain connects TRBV7-9 to TRBJ2-2, with 7 bases lining up with TRBD1. Losses at the gene ends were 5 bases for V and 3 bases for J; bases not matched to a gene: 6. Germline V gene lookup returns CDR1 SEHNR and CDR2 FQNEAQ (reference sequence). This CDR3 spans 15 amino acids. The CDR3 here is CASSRTGGDTGELFF. The CDR3 DNA follows: TGTGCCAGCAGCCGGACAGGCGGCGACACCGGGGAGCTGTTTTTT.

The chain combines TRBV4-1 with TRBJ2-2; no clear D gene. V lost 1 base to trimming and J lost 7 bases, with 10 bases between them. The CDR3 sequence is 14 residues long. CDR1 MGHRA and CDR2 YSYEKL come from the germline V gene. CDR3 amino acids: CASSQGGAGGELFF. The CDR3 DNA is TGCGCCAGCAGCCAAGGCGGCGCTGGCGGGGAGCTGTTTTTT.

This clonotype was detected only a few times. The chain joins TRBV7-2 to TRBJ2-1; D is perhaps TRBD2 (7 bases). Trimming cost V 1 base and J 8 bases, with 21 bases left between them. The CDR3 is 17 residues long. Germline values: CDR1 SGHTA, CDR2 FQGNSA. CDR3 nucleotide sequence: TGTGCCAGCAGCTTAGGCCCCGGGTGGGGGGGCGACTATGAGCAGTTCTTC. It translates to CASSLGPGWGGDYEQFF.

The chain combines TRBV2 with TRBJ2-1; 8 bases line up with TRBD2. CDR1 is SNHLY, CDR2 FYNNEI, per germline. Trimming removed 6 bases from V and 9 bases from J; junction bases left unmatched: 1. This CDR3 region has 11 residues. The CDR3 protein is CASRAGAEQFF. The CDR3 nucleotides are TGTGCCAGCAGAGCGGGGGCTGAGCAGTTCTTC.

In its sample, this clonotype was seen a few times. The chain is built from TRBV11-3 and TRBJ2-5, with D hard to call. There are 14 residues in the CDR3. Trimming took off 3 bases at V and 5 bases at J, with 13 bases between the two ends. Germline assignment: CDR1 SGHNT and CDR2 YENEEA. The DNA for the CDR3 is TGTGCCAGCAGCTTCTCTGCAGCCAGCGAGACCCAGTACTTC. This encodes CASSFSAASETQYF.

This chain joins TRBV6-5 and TRBJ2-1; TRBD2 matches at 11 bases. The trim removed 3 bases at V and 5 bases at J, leaving 9 bases unmatched. The germline V gene encodes CDR1 MNHEY and CDR2 SVGAGI. There are 17 residues in the CDR3. The CDR3 coding sequence is TGTGCCAGCAGTTATGGAGCTAGCGGGGGGAACCACAATGAGCAGTTCTTC. It yields the protein CASSYGASGGNHNEQFF.

This clonotype came up many times. This chain connects TRBV11-2 to TRBJ2-1; no reliable D call. This CDR3 has 14 residues. Germline lookup yields CDR1 SGHAT and CDR2 FQNNGV. Trimming removed 0 bases at V and 3 bases at J, with 6 bases between. The CDR3 DNA reads TGTGCCAGCAGCTTAGATGGGGACTACAATGAGCAGTTCTTC. Protein product: CASSLDGDYNEQFF.

CDR3 in DNA: TGTGCCAGCAGTGACACTGGAACCGGGGGGCAGTACTTC. Its translation: CASSDTGTGGQYF. This rearrangement joins TRBV25-1 to TRBJ2-7; possibly TRBD2 for D (6 bases). V lost 3 bases to trimming and J lost 9 bases, with 15 bases between them. CDR1 is MGHDK, CDR2 SYGVNS, per germline. The CDR3 loop spans 13 amino acids.

This clonotype showed up just a few times. J is TRBJ2-7 and V is TRBV12-3 or TRBV12-4; TRBD1 aligns across 7 bases. CDR3 length: 13 amino acids. The J segment lost 2 bases and the V segment lost 6 bases, leaving 4 bases of the junction unmatched. In DNA, the CDR3 is TGTGCCAGCAGACGGACAGGACCCTACGAGCAGTACTTC. This gives the protein CASRRTGPYEQYF.

This clonotype showed up many times. This chain connects TRBV6-4 to TRBJ2-3, with a tentative D call TRBD2 (6 bases). The CDR3 runs 14 residues. Germline V gives CDR1 MRHNA, CDR2 SNTAGT. V was cut by 6 bases and J by 0 bases, with 10 bases left in between. CDR3 sequence: CASRAGTSTDTQYF. In DNA form, the CDR3 reads TGTGCCAGCAGGGCCGGGACTAGCACAGATACGCAGTATTTT.

The table lists this clonotype with a few counts. CDR3 loop: CASSWDGTSRNIQYF. CDR3 bases: TGTGCCAGCAGCTGGGATGGGACTTCCCGAAACATTCAGTACTTC. J is TRBJ2-4 and V is TRBV7-2; tentatively, D is TRBD2 (6 bases). CDR3 length: 15 residues. V was clipped by 4 bases and J by 6 bases, with 16 bases between them. Looked up from germline, CDR1 is SGHTA and CDR2 is FQGNSA.